A selection of T cell receptor beta chains follows, all from one sample in a study of beta chain features in type 1 diabetes. Libraries were prepared by immunoSEQ multiplex PCR; TCRdb keeps only in-frame clonotypes and omits some of them. The sample includes about 660,000 clones, over 11% of them seen just once. The sequenced sample consisted of naive CD4+ T cells from blood. These receptors came from a young man with type 1 diabetes. The CDR3 runs from the conserved cysteine through the conserved F or W. A D gene is named only where the DNA matches it firmly. Rows may omit the clone size; those that give it use once, few, many or a size class.

D gene	V gene	J gene	clone size	CDR3 DNA	CDR3 protein
NA	TRBV14	TRBJ2-5	few	TGTGCCAGCAGCCAAGTTGAAGCGGAGACCCAGTACTTC	CASSQVEAETQYF
NA	TRBV27	TRBJ2-2	few	TGTGCCAGCAGTTTGGGTCTTAACACCGGGGAGCTGTTTTTT	CASSLGLNTGELFF
NA	TRBV2	TRBJ2-5	few	TGTGCCAGCAGTGGGCAAGGACAAGAGACCCAGTACTTC	CASSGQGQETQYF
TRBD2	TRBV5-4	TRBJ2-1	NA	TGTGCCAGCAGCTTGTCACTGGGACTAGCGGGGGGGCAGGATGAGCAGTTCTTC	CASSLSLGLAGGQDEQFF
NA	TRBV9	TRBJ1-1	NA	TGTGCCAGCAGCCCCCGGGACAATTCGATGGCTGAAGCTTTCTTT	CASSPRDNSMAEAFF
NA	TRBV7-2	TRBJ2-5	few	TGTGCCAGCAGCTCTGTGGGGGAGACCCAGTACTTC	CASSSVGETQYF
NA	TRBV7-9	TRBJ1-4	few	TGTGCCAGCAGCCGTCGGGACGGCACAACTAATGAAAAACTGTTTTTT	CASSRRDGTTNEKLFF
NA	TRBV2	TRBJ1-2	NA	TGTGCCAGCAGTGAAGCTAGTGGCCGAGACTATGGCTACACCTTC	CASSEASGRDYGYTF
NA	TRBV30	TRBJ1-1	few	TGTGCCTGGAGCGCGGGGGGCGAAGGTGAAGCTTTCTTT	CAWSAGGEGEAFF
NA	TRBV11-3	TRBJ2-1	few	TGTGCCAGCAGCCACGGCAGAGAGCAGTTCTTC	CASSHGREQFF
NA	TRBV29-1	TRBJ1-2	few	TGCAGCATCCCAAGTCGGGGAGGGTATGGCTACACCTTC	CSIPSRGGYGYTF
NA	TRBV30	TRBJ2-2	few	TGTGCCTGGAGAGGATCGAACACCGGGGAGCTGTTTTTT	CAWRGSNTGELFF
TRBD1	TRBV29-1	TRBJ1-4	few	TGCAGCGTTGTTGCAGGGGGCATCGGGAACGAAAAACTGTTTTTT	CSVVAGGIGNEKLFF
TRBD1	TRBV10-3	TRBJ1-2	few	TGTGCCATCAGTGAACGCCCCGGGACAGGGAGCGGCTACACCTTC	CAISERPGTGSGYTF
NA	TRBV7-9	TRBJ1-6	few	TGTGCCAGCAGCCAGGTTGTTAATTCACCCCTCCACTTT	CASSQVVNSPLHF
NA	TRBV25-1	TRBJ2-1	NA	TGTGCCACCGAGATAGGTCCGCTCCAGTTCTTC	CATEIGPLQFF
NA	TRBV30	TRBJ1-5	NA	TGTGCCTGGAGTGTATTTGGCTGGAGCAATCAGCCCCAGCATTTT	CAWSVFGWSNQPQHF
NA	TRBV29-1	TRBJ2-7	NA	TGCAGCGTTGGTAGGGACGGCTCCTACGAGCAGTACTTC	CSVGRDGSYEQYF
NA	TRBV20-1	TRBJ1-1	few	TGCAGTGCTAAGGGGCAGGGGGAAGCTTTCTTT	CSAKGQGEAFF
NA	TRBV9	TRBJ2-5	NA	TGTGCCAGCAGCACTGACCCCCAAGAGACCCAGTACTTC	CASSTDPQETQYF
NA	TRBV15	TRBJ1-1	NA	TGTGCCACCAGCAGAGACCGTCCAACTGAAGCTTTCTTT	CATSRDRPTEAFF
NA	TRBV28	TRBJ2-7	NA	TGTGCCATCAACAAGGGTTTCTACGAGCAGTACTTC	CAINKGFYEQYF
TRBD2	TRBV27	TRBJ2-1	few	TGTGCCAGCAAAGAGCGGGAGGGCCTTTCCTACAATGAGCAGTTCTTC	CASKEREGLSYNEQFF
TRBD1	TRBV15	TRBJ2-7	few	TGTGCCACCAGCACCTACAGGGGGCCCTACGAGCAGTACTTC	CATSTYRGPYEQYF
NA	TRBV5-1	TRBJ2-5	NA	TGCGCCAGCAGCTTGGCGGGGGCCCCGGGGGAGACCCAGTACTTC	CASSLAGAPGETQYF
NA	TRBV30	TRBJ1-1	few	TGTGCCTGGAGTAAACAGCTCATAAACACTGAAGCTTTCTTT	CAWSKQLINTEAFF
TRBD2	TRBV11-1	TRBJ2-7	NA	TGTGCCAGCAGCTTCGGGACTAGCGGTTACTACGAGCAGTACTTC	CASSFGTSGYYEQYF
NA	TRBV11-3	TRBJ2-7	NA	TGTGCCAGCAGCTTAGAAGGGCAAGGGAAAGACGGCGAGCAGTACTTC	CASSLEGQGKDGEQYF
NA	TRBV5-1	TRBJ2-1	few	TGCGCCAGCAGCTCCGCAGTAAACTCCTACAATGAGCAGTTCTTC	CASSSAVNSYNEQFF
TRBD1	TRBV9	TRBJ2-1	few	TGTGCCAGCAGCCGAGAATTGCGACAGGGTATTTACAATGAGCAGTTCTTC	CASSRELRQGIYNEQFF
NA	TRBV5-6	TRBJ2-7	NA	TGTGCCAGCAGCTTGGATCGGGGGAGCATTTACGAGCAGTACTTC	CASSLDRGSIYEQYF
NA	TRBV9	TRBJ2-7	few	TGTGCCAGCAGCGTAAGCGGCTACGAGCAGTACTTC	CASSVSGYEQYF
NA	TRBV4-3	TRBJ1-1	NA	TGCGCCAGCAGCCAAGATCTCGGGCACAGAGAAGCTTTCTTT	CASSQDLGHREAFF
TRBD1	TRBV29-1	TRBJ1-2	few	TGCAGCGCCCGGACAGGGAACAATGGCTACACCTTC	CSARTGNNGYTF
TRBD1	TRBV30	TRBJ2-5	NA	TGTGCCTGGAGTCTGCCCGGGACAGGGAGTGGGAAGACCCAGTACTTC	CAWSLPGTGSGKTQYF
TRBD1	TRBV4-1	TRBJ2-7	NA	TGCGCCAGCAGCCAGACAGGGGGCAGTGGGTACGAGCAGTACTTC	CASSQTGGSGYEQYF
TRBD2	TRBV19	TRBJ2-1	NA	TGTGCCACGGGGTGGCGGGAGGATGAGCAGTTCTTC	CATGWREDEQFF